This T cell receptor beta chain was found in a study of T cell changes during pregnancy in multiple sclerosis. Using immunoSEQ multiplex PCR, the repertoire was profiled, and TCRdb retains in-frame clones only, with some absent. The table has some 100,000 clones, about 94% seen once; the top ten hold 0.7% to 0.9%. V shed 8 bases and J 5 bases; nucleotides not matched to a gene: 8. The CDR3 totals 13 residues. Germline CDR1 reads SQVTM; CDR2 reads ANQGSEA. The source is a female donor with multiple sclerosis, enrolled in a pregnancy study. Sequenced here: peripheral blood, sampled before pregnancy. The rearrangement uses TRBV29-1 and TRBJ2-1; TRBD1 aligns across 8 bases. The CDR3 loop is CSYGQGSNNEQFF. The DNA of the CDR3 is TGCAGCTACGGACAGGGATCAAACAATGAGCAGTTCTTC.